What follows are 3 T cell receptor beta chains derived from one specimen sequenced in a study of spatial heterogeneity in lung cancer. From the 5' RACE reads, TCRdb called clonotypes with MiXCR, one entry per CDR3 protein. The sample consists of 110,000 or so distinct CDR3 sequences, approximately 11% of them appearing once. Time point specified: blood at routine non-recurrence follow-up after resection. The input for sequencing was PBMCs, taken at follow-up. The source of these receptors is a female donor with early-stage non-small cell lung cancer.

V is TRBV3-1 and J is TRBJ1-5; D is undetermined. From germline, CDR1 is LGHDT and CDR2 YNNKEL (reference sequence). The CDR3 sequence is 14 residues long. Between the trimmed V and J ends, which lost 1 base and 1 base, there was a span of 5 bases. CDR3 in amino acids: CASSQVESNQPQHF. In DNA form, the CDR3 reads TGTGCCAGCAGCCAAGTAGAGAGCAATCAGCCCCAGCATTTT. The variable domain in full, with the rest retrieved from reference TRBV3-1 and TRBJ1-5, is DTAVSQTPKYLVTQMGNDKSIKCEQNLGHDTMYWYKQDSKKFLKIMFSYNNKELIINETVPNRFSPKSPDKAHLNLHINSLELGDSAVYFCASSQVESNQPQHFGDGTRLSIL.

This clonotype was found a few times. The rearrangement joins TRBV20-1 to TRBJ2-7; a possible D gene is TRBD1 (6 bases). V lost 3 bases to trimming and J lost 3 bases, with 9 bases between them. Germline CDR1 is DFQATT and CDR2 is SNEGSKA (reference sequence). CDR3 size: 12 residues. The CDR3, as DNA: TGCAGTGCTAGCCCACAGGGCTACGAGCAGTACGTC. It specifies CSASPQGYEQYV.

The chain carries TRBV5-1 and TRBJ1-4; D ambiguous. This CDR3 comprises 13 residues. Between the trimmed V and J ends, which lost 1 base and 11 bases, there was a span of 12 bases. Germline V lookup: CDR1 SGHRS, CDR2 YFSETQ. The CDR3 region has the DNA TGCGCCAGCAGCTTGAGTCCTACGGATAAACTGTTTTTT. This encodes CASSLSPTDKLFF.